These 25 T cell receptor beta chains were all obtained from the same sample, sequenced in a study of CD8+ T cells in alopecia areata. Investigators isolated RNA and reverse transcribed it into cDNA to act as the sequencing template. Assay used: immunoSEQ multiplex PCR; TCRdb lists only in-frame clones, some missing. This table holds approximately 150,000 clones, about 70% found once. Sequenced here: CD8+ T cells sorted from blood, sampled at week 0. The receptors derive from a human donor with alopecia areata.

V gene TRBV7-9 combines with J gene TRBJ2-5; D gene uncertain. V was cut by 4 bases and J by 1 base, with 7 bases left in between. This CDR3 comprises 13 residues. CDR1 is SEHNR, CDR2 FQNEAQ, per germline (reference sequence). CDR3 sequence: CASSSNRQETQYF. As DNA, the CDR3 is TGTGCCAGCAGCTCCAACCGCCAAGAGACCCAGTACTTC.

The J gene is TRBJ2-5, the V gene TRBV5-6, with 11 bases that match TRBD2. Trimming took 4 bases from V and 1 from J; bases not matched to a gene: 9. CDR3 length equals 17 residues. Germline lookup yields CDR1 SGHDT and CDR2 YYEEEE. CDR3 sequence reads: CASSNDLAGGLQETQYF. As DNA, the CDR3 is TGTGCCAGCAGCAACGATCTAGCGGGGGGACTCCAAGAGACCCAGTACTTC.

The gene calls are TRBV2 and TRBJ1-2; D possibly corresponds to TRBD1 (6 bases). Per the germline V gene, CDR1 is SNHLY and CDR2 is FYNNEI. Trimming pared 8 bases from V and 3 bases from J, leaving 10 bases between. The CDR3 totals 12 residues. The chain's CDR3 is CASERGDYGYTF. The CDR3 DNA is TGTGCCAGCGAGAGGGGGGACTATGGCTACACCTTC.

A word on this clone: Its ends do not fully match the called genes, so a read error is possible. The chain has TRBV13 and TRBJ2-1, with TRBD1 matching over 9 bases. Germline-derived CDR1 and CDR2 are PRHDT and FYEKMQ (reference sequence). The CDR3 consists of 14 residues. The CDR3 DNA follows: TGTGCCAGCAGCCTAGGGACAGGGAGTGGTGAGCAGTTCTTC. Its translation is CASSLGTGSGEQFF.

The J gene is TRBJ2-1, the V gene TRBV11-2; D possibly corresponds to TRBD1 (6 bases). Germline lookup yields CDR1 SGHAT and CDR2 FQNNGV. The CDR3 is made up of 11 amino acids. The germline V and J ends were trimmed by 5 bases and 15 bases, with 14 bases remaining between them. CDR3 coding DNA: TGTGCCAGCAGCCAAAGACAGGCTTGGTTCTTC. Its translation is CASSQRQAWFF. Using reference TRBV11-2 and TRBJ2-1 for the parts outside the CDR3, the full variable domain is EAGVAQSPRYKIIEKRQSVAFWCNPISGHATLYWYQQILGQGPKLLIQFQNNGVVDDSQLPKDRFSAERLKGVDSTLKIQPAKLEDSAVYLCASSQRQAWFFGPGTRLTVL.

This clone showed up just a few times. CDR3 in DNA: TGTGCCAGCAGCTCAACAGGTCTCACCGGGGAGCTGTTTTTT. Amino acid sequence: CASSSTGLTGELFF. The chain uses TRBV13 and TRBJ2-2; D might be TRBD1 (5 bases). The CDR3 is made up of 14 amino acids. The germline CDR1 and CDR2 sequences are PRHDT and FYEKMQ (reference sequence). V was trimmed by 4 bases and J by 4 bases, leaving 10 bases between them.

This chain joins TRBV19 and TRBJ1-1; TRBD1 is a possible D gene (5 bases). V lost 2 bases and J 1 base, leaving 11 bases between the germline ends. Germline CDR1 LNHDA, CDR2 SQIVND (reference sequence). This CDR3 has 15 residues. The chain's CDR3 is CASSIRWGSNTEAFF. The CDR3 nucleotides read TGTGCCAGTAGTATACGATGGGGGTCGAACACTGAAGCTTTCTTT.

Written as DNA, the CDR3 is TGTGCCAGCATGGGGGTTGCTCAGGCCTACGAGCAGTACTTC. Protein sequence: CASMGVAQAYEQYF. V usage is TRBV2 and J usage is TRBJ2-7; D possibly matches TRBD1 or TRBD2 (5 bases each). Per the germline V gene, CDR1 is SNHLY and CDR2 is FYNNEI. This CDR3 has 14 amino acids. V lost 7 bases to trimming and J lost 2 bases, with 15 bases between them.

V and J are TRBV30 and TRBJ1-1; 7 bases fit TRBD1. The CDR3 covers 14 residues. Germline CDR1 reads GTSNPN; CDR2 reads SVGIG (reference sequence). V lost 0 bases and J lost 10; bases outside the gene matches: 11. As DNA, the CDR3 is TGTGCCTGGAGTGTCCCGCCGACAGGGCGTATAGCTTTCTTT. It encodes CAWSVPPTGRIAFF. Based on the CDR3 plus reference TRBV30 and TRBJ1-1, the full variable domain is SQTIHQWPATLVQPVGSPLSLECTVEGTSNPNLYWYRQAAGRGLQLLFYSVGIGQISSEVPQNLSASRPQDRQFILSSKKLLLSDSGFYLCAWSVPPTGRIAFFGQGTRLTVV.

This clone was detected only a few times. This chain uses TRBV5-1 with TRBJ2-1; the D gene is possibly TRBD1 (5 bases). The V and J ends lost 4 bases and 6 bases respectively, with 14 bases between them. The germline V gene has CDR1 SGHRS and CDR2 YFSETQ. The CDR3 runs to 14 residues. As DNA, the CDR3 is TGCGCCAGCAGCGCGGATGGACAAGTCAATGAGCAGTTCTTC. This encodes CASSADGQVNEQFF.

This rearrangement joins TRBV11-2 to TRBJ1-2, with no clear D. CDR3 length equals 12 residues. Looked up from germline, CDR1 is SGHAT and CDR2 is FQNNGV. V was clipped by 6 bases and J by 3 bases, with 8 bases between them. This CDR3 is CASSGIDYGYTF. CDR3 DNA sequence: TGTGCCAGCAGTGGGATTGACTATGGCTACACCTTC.

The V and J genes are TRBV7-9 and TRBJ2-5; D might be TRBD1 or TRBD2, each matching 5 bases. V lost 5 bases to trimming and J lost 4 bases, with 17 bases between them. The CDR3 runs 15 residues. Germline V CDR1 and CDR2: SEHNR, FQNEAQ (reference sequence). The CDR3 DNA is TGTGCCAGCAGCGACCGGACCTCGAGGGGAGAGACCCAGTACTTC. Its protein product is CASSDRTSRGETQYF.

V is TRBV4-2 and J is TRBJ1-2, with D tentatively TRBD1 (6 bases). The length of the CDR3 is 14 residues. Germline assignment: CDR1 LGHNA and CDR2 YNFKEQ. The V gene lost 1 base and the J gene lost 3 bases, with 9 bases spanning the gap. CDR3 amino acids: CASSQGQVDYGYTF. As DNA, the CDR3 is TGTGCCAGCAGCCAAGGACAGGTTGACTATGGCTACACCTTC.

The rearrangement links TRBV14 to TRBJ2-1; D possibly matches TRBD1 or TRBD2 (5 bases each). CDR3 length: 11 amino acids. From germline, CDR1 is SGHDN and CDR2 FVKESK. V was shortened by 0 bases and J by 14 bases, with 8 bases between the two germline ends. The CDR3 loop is CASSQDRDEFF. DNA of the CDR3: TGTGCCAGCAGCCAAGACAGGGACGAGTTCTTC.

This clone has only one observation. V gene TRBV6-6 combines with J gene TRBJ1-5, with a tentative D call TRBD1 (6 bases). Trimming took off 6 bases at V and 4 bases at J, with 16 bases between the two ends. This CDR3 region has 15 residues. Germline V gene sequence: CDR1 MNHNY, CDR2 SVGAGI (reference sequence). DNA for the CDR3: TGTGCCAGCAGCCCCAGACAGGAGATAAATCAGCCCCAGCATTTT. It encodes CASSPRQEINQPQHF.

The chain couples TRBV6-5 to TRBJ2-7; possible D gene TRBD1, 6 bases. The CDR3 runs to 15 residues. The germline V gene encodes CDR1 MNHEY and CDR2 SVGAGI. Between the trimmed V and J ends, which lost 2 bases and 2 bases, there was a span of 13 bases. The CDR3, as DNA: TGTGCCAGCAGTTACCACCGGGACACAACCTACGAGCAGTACTTC. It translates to CASSYHRDTTYEQYF.

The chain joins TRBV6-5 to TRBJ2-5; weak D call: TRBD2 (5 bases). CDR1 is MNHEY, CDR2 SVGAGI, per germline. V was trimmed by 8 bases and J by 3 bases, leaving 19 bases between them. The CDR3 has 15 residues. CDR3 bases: TGTGCCAGCTCGACTACAGCGTTAACGAAAGAGACCCAGTACTTC. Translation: CASSTTALTKETQYF.

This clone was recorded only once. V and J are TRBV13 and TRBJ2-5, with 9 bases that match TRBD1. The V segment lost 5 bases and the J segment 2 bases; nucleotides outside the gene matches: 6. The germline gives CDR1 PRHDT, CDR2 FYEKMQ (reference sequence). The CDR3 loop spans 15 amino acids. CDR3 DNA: TGTGCCAGCAGCCCTCGTGGGACAGGGCAAGAGACCCAGTACTTC. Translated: CASSPRGTGQETQYF.

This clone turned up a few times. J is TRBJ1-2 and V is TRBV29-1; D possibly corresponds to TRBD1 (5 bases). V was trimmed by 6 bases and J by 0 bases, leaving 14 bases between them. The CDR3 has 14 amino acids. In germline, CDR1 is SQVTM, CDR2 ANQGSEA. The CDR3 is CSVGDTGPNYGYTF. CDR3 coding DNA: TGCAGCGTGGGAGACACAGGCCCTAACTATGGCTACACCTTC.

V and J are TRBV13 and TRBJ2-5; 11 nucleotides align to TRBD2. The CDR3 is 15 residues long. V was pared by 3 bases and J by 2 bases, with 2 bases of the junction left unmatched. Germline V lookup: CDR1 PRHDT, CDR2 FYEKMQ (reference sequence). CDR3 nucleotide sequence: TGTGCCAGCAGCTTTCCTAGCGGGGGGCAAGAGACCCAGTACTTC. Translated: CASSFPSGGQETQYF.

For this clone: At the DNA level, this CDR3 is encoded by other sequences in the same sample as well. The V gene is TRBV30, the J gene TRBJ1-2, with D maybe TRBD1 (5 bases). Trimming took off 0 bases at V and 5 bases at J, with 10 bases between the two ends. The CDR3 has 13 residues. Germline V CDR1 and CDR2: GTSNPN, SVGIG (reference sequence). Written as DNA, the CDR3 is TGTGCCTGGAGTGTCGGGGGTGGGTATGGCTACACCTTC. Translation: CAWSVGGGYGYTF. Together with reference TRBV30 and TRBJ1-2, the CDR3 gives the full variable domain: SQTIHQWPATLVQPVGSPLSLECTVEGTSNPNLYWYRQAAGRGLQLLFYSVGIGQISSEVPQNLSASRPQDRQFILSSKKLLLSDSGFYLCAWSVGGGYGYTFGSGTRLTVV.

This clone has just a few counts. The CDR3 region is CASGLTMGYDTIQYF. The CDR3 bases are TGTGCCAGCGGATTAACGATGGGGTATGACACCATTCAGTACTTC. The chain has TRBV28 and TRBJ2-4; D gene ambiguous. Germline CDR1 reads MDHEN; CDR2 reads SYDVKM. The CDR3 consists of 15 residues. The V gene lost 8 bases and the J gene lost 9 bases, with 23 bases spanning the gap. The full variable domain, rest sourced from reference TRBV28 and TRBJ2-4, is DVKVTQSSRYLVKRTGEKVFLECVQDMDHENMFWYRQDPGLGLRLIYFSYDVKMKEKGDIPEGYSVSREKKERFSLILESASTNQTSMYLCASGLTMGYDTIQYFGAGTRLSVL.

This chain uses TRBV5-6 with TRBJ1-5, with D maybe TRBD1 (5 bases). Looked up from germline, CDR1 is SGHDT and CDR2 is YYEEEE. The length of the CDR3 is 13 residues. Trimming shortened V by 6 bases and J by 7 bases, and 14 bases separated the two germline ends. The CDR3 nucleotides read TGTGCCAGCACCCGAGGGACGGGGCAGCCCCAGCATTTT. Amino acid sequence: CASTRGTGQPQHF.

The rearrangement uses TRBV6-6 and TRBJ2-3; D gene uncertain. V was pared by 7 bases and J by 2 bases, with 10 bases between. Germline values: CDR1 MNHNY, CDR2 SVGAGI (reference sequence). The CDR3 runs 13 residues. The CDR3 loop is CASKQLATDTQYF. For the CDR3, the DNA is TGTGCCAGCAAACAACTGGCCACAGATACGCAGTATTTT.

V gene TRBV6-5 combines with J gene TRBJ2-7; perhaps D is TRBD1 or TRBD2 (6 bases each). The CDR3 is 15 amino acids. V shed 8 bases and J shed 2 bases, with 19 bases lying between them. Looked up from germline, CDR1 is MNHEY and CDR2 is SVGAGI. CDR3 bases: TGTGCCAGCTCCTACTCTCCGGGGGCGACCTACGAGCAGTACTTC. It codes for CASSYSPGATYEQYF.